The sequence of this TCR beta chain was determined in a study of naive and memory T cell subsets. On this clonotype: The antigen is undetermined. This may come from a read error, since a much larger clone is one base off.

An equimolar mix of two oligonucleotides served as the beta constant-region primer for TRBC1 and TRBC2. Four rounds of PCR amplified the ligated cDNA using nested alpha and beta constant-region primers plus SP2. The cDNA 3' end received a ligated single-stranded oligonucleotide carrying the SP2 primer and a 12-nucleotide UMI. A single record per CDR3 protein comes from TCRdb applying MiXCR to the UMI-ligation and nested PCR reads. There are around 140,000 distinct CDR3 sequences in the sample; over 20% occur only once, and 0.095% to 0.12% lies in the top ten. CDR3 size: 16 residues. Trimming left V 4 bases short and J 0 bases short, with 13 bases between. Looked up from germline, CDR1 is MRHNA and CDR2 is SNTAGT. Four subsets defined by CD45RA and CD27 were sorted after CD3, CD4, CD8 and live/dead staining. Study-wide findings and caveats: Expression changes during T cell differentiation may affect RNA-based TCR counts. Naive repertoires, especially CD8, held a few larger clonotypes, possibly memory cells re-expressing CD45RA.

The sequenced material came from naive CD4+ T cells from blood. The sequence derives from a human donor in good health. This chain uses TRBV6-4 with TRBJ2-1; the D gene is possibly TRBD2 (6 bases). In DNA, the CDR3 is TGTGCCAGCAGTGTCCTCATCGGGAGCTCCTACAATGAGCAGTTCTTC. It codes for CASSVLIGSSYNEQFF.